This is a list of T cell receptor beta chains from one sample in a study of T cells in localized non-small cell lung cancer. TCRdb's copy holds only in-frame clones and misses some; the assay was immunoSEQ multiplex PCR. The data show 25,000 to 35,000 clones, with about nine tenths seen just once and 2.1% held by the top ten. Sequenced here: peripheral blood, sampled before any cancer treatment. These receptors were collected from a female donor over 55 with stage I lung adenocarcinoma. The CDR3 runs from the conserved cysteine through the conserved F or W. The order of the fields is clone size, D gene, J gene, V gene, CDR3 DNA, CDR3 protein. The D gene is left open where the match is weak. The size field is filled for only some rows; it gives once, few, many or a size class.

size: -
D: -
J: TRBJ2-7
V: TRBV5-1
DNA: TGCGCCAGCAGCTTGGGGGGGCTGAATTACGAGCAGTACTTC
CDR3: CASSLGGLNYEQYF

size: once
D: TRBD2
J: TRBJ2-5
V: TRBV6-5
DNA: TGTGCCAGCAGGCAAGCGGGGGGGCAAGAGACCCAGTACTTC
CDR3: CASRQAGGQETQYF

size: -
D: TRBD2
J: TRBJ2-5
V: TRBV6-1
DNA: TGTGCCAGCAGTGAACGGAATGGTTACGGGGGGAGCCAAGAGACCCAGTACTTC
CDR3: CASSERNGYGGSQETQYF

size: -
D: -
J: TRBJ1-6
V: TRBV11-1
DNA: TGTGCCAGCAGCCGATCGTCCATCTATAATTCACCCCTCCACTTT
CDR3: CASSRSSIYNSPLHF

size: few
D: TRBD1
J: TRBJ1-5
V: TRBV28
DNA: TGTGCCAGCAGTTCGGACAGGGGCAATCAGCCCCAGCATTTT
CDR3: CASSSDRGNQPQHF

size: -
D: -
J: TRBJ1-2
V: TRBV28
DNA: TGTGCCAGCAGTTTAGGACGCCGGGCCGGCGATACCTTC
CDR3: CASSLGRRAGDTF

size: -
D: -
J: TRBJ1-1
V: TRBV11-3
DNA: TGTGCCAGCAGCTTCGAACGTTCTGAAGCTTTCTTT
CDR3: CASSFERSEAFF

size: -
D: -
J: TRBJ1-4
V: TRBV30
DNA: TGTGCCTGGTCTCGTTTGGACGAAAAACTGTTTTTT
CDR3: CAWSRLDEKLFF

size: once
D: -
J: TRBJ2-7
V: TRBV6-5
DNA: TGTGCCAGCGGAGGATCCTCCTACGAGCAGTACTTC
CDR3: CASGGSSYEQYF

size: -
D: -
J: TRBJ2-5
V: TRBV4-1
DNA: TGCGCCAGCAGCCAAGAAATGTGGGAGACCCAGTACTTC
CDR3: CASSQEMWETQYF

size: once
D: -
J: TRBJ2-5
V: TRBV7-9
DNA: TGTGCCAGCAGCTTAGAGTTGGCCGTTACGGAGACCCAGTACTTC
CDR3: CASSLELAVTETQYF

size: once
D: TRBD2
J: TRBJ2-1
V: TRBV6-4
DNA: TGTGCCAGCAGTGGTGGACTAGCGGGGGACAATGAGCAGTTCTTC
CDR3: CASSGGLAGDNEQFF

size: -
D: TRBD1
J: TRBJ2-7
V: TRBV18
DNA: TGTGCCAGCTCACCACCGGGACAGGGATTATACGAGCAGTACTTC
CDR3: CASSPPGQGLYEQYF

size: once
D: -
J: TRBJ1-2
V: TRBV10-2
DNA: TGCGCCAGCAGTGAAGTGGCAGGGGATGGCTACACCTTC
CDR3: CASSEVAGDGYTF

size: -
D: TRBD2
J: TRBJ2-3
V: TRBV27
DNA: TGTGCCAGCAGTCCAAGGACTAGCGGGGACGACCAGGATACGCAGTATTTT
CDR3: CASSPRTSGDDQDTQYF

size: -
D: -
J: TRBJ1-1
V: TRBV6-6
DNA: TGTGCCGGCGGCGGGGCGAACACTGAAGCTTTCTTT
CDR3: CAGGGANTEAFF

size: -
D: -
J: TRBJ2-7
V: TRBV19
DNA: TGTGCCAGTAGTATCATCGGGGGTCACTACGAGCAGTACTTC
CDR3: CASSIIGGHYEQYF

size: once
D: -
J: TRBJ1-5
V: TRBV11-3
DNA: TGTGCCAGCAGCTTAGACCTAGGGCCCCAGCATTTT
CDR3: CASSLDLGPQHF

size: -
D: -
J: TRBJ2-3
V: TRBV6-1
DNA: TGTGCCAGCATTCTATCCGGGGGCGGCACAGATACGCAGTATTTT
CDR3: CASILSGGGTDTQYF

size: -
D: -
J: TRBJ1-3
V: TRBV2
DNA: TGTGCCAGCAGTGGACGAGGGGGAAACACCATATATTTT
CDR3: CASSGRGGNTIYF

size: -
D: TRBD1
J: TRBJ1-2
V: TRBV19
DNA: TGTGCCAGTAGTCCCGGGACAGGGACCTATGGCTACACCTTC
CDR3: CASSPGTGTYGYTF

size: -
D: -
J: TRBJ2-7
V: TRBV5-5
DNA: TGTGCCAGCAGCCACTTCGGGGGCGAGCAGTACTTC
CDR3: CASSHFGGEQYF

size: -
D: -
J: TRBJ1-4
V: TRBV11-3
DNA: TGTGCCAGCAGCTCAGGGGATGGGAATGAAAAACTGTTTTTT
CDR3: CASSSGDGNEKLFF

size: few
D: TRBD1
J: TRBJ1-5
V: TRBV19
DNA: TGTGCCAGTAGTATTTTCGGAACAGGGGATCAGCCCCAGCATTTT
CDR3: CASSIFGTGDQPQHF

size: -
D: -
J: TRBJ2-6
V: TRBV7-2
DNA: TGTGCCAGCAGCTTAGGTCCAATGGGCTCTGGGGCCAACGTCCTGACTTTC
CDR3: CASSLGPMGSGANVLTF

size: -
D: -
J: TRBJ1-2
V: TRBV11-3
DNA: TGTGCCAGCAGCTCCCGCCGCTCGACAGAAGTCTCTAACTATGGCTACACCTTC
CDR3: CASSSRRSTEVSNYGYTF

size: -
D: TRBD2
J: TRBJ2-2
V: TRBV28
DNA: TGTGCCAGCAGTTTTGCGGGACTAGCGGGGGCCGGGGAGCTGTTTTTT
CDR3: CASSFAGLAGAGELFF

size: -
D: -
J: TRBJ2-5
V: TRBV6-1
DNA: TGTGCCAGCAGACGGCTGGGGAGAGAGACCCAGTACTTC
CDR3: CASRRLGRETQYF

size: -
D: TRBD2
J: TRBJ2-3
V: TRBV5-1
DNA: TGCGCCAGCAGCCCGCTAGCGGGGGGAGATACGCAGTATTTT
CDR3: CASSPLAGGDTQYF

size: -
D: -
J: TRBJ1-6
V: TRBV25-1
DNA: TGTGCCAGCAGTGGAACGGGGGGGTCTGGAATTCGCGATTCACCCCTCCACTTT
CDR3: CASSGTGGSGIRDSPLHF

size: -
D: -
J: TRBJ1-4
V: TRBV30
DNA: TGTGCCTGGAGTCAAGCCGTGGAGGGTAATGAAAAACTGTTTTTT
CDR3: CAWSQAVEGNEKLFF

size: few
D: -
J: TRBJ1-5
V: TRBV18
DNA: TGTGCCAGCTCACCCGGGACGGGGAAGATCAGCCCCCAGCATTTT
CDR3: CASSPGTGKISPQHF